This is a list of T cell receptor beta chains from one sample in a study of shared clonotypes between healthy human individuals. Sequenced by immunoSEQ multiplex PCR; TCRdb stores in-frame clones only, minus some. The table shows around 1.5 million clones, with 95% to 99% occurring only once. Input material: naive CD4+ T cells sorted from blood. The receptors were gathered from a man under 40 in good health. The CDR3 runs from the conserved cysteine through the conserved F or W. The D gene is left open where the match is weak. The listing skips clone size in some rows; elsewhere it reads once, few, many or a size class.

CDR3aa	CDR3nt	v_gene	j_gene	abundance	d_gene
CASSLGAGPTYEQYF	TGTGCCAGTAGTTTGGGAGCAGGGCCTACCTACGAGCAGTACTTC	TRBV19	TRBJ2-7	-	-
CASSDSRAGGLGQETQYF	TGTGCCAGCAGTGACTCGAGAGCGGGAGGTTTGGGACAAGAGACCCAGTACTTC	TRBV6-4	TRBJ2-5	-	TRBD2
CASSLNTGGNEQYF	TGTGCCAGCAGCTTAAATACAGGGGGAAACGAGCAGTACTTC	TRBV7-9	TRBJ2-7	once	TRBD1
CASSRLRTSGNTGELFF	TGTGCCAGTAGTAGACTCAGGACTAGCGGAAACACCGGGGAGCTGTTTTTT	TRBV19	TRBJ2-2	-	TRBD2
CASSAASVYEQYF	TGTGCCAGCAGCGCCGCGAGTGTGTACGAGCAGTACTTC	TRBV6-6	TRBJ2-7	-	-
CASSDQTSTYEQYF	TGCGCCAGCAGCGACCAGACAAGCACCTACGAGCAGTACTTC	TRBV4-1	TRBJ2-7	-	-
CASSVGLAGDEQYF	TGCGCCAGCAGCGTTGGACTAGCGGGAGACGAGCAGTACTTC	TRBV5-1	TRBJ2-7	once	TRBD2
CASSKLAGASYEQYF	TGTGCCAGCAGCAAACTAGCGGGAGCATCCTACGAGCAGTACTTC	TRBV6-5	TRBJ2-7	-	TRBD2
CAISPDRDYNEQFF	TGTGCCATCAGTCCGGACAGGGATTACAATGAGCAGTTCTTC	TRBV10-3	TRBJ2-1	-	TRBD1
CASSLELAGTYEQYF	TGCGCCAGCAGCTTGGAACTAGCGGGGACCTACGAGCAGTACTTC	TRBV5-1	TRBJ2-7	-	TRBD2
CASSSGAGGQYF	TGTGCCAGCAGCTCGGGGGCGGGAGGGCAGTACTTC	TRBV5-5	TRBJ2-7	-	TRBD2